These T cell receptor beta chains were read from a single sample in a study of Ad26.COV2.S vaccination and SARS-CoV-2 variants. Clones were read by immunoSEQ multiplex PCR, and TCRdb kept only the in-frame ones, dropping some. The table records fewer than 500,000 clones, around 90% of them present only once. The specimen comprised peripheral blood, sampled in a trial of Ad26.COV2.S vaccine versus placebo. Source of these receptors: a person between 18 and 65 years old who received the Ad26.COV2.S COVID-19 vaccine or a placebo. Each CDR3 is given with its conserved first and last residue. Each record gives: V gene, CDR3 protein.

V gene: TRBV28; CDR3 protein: CASGTVSLGNTIYF
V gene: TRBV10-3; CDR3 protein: CAISDSGGDSSYNEQFF
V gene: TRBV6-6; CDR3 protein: CASSPQLGQTDTQYF
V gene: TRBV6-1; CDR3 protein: CASSAKSRGASNTEAFF
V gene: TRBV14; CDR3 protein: CATHTRRGGAYNSPLHF
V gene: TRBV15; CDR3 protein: CATSRGGTGTTEQYF
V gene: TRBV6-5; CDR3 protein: CASSKRGEQYF
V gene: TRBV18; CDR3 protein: CASSPTGTGGNSPLHF
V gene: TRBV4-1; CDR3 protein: CASSQVQYSNQPQHF
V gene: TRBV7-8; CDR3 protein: CASSPRGENTGELFF
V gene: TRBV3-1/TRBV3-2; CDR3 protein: CASSQRPREKLFF
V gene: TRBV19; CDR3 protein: CASSPRHFQETQYF
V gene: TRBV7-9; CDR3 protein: CASSRDRGEETQYF
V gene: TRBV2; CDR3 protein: CASIGQGAYIQYF
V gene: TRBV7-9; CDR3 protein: CASSLAGGPYEQYF
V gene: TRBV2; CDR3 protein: CASSPTGINSPLHF
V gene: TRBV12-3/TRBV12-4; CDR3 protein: CASSWTGPGELFF